One sample yielded the 21 T cell receptor beta chains listed below, sequenced in a study of T cells after yellow fever vaccination. A single record per CDR3 protein comes from TCRdb applying MiXCR to the 5' RACE reads. The sample includes about 430,000 distinct CDR3 sequences, approximately 18% of them seen just once. Specimen: PBMCs, collected before the yellow fever booster vaccination. These receptors came from a man between 18 and 35 years old who received the YFV17D yellow fever vaccine.

This clonotype was seen a few times. The rearrangement links TRBV21-1 to TRBJ2-7; TRBD1 reflects the table's D call only, with no check against the DNA. TRBV21-1 constitutes a pseudogene. There are 15 residues in the CDR3. The CDR3 spells CASSKKGGLTYEQYV. In DNA, the CDR3 is TGTGCCAGCAGCAAGAAGGGGGGACTTACCTACGAGCAGTACGTC.

The chain carries TRBV7-9 and TRBJ2-7; 8 nucleotides match TRBD2. In germline, CDR1 is SEHNR, CDR2 FQNEAQ (reference sequence). Unmatched junction bases numbered 8, after V lost 5 bases and J lost 5 bases. CDR3 length equals 14 residues. The CDR3 sequence: CASSGTGGGHEQYV. As DNA, the CDR3 is TGTGCCAGCAGCGGTACCGGGGGGGGCCACGAGCAGTACGTC.

This sequence joins TRBV6-5 and TRBJ2-1; D is possibly TRBD1 or TRBD2 (5 bases each). V was clipped by 7 bases and J by 5 bases, with 15 bases between them. The CDR3 is made up of 14 amino acids. Germline V gene lookup returns CDR1 MNHEY and CDR2 SVGAGI. In DNA form, the CDR3 reads TGTGCCAGCACCCGAGTGGGGACGAACAATGAGCAGTTCTTC. This gives the protein CASTRVGTNNEQFF.

The chain carries TRBV29-1 and TRBJ1-2; TRBD1 aligns across 8 bases. Germline V lookup: CDR1 SQVTM, CDR2 ANQGSEA. The CDR3 length is 11 residues. The V gene end was trimmed by 8 bases and the J gene end by 8 bases; junction bases not matched to a gene: 7. The DNA of the CDR3 is TGCAGCACCCAGGGGGCGCGCGGCTACACCTTC. Translated, it gives CSTQGARGYTF.

V usage is TRBV4-1 and J usage is TRBJ1-5, with D possibly being TRBD1 (6 bases). Trimming shortened V by 2 bases and J by 9 bases, and 17 bases separated the two germline ends. In germline, CDR1 is MGHRA, CDR2 YSYEKL. The CDR3 extends over 15 amino acids. For the CDR3, the DNA is TGCGCCAGCAGCCAACTCATCACAGGGCCAGGGCCCCAGCATTTT. Protein product: CASSQLITGPGPQHF.

In this sample, this clonotype turned up a few times. The chain couples TRBV5-5 to TRBJ1-2; tentatively, D is TRBD1 (5 bases). Germline loops: CDR1 SGHKS, CDR2 YYEKEE (reference sequence). Trimming took 1 base from V and 8 from J, leaving 27 bases between them. The CDR3 has 18 residues. The CDR3, as DNA: TGTGCCAGCAGCTTGTCCGGTGGGACGGGAATGGTATCGGGCGGCTACACCTTC. Residues: CASSLSGGTGMVSGGYTF. The whole variable domain, filled in from reference TRBV5-5 and TRBJ1-2, reads DAGVTQSPTHLIKTRGQQVTLRCSPISGHKSVSWYQQVLGQGPQFIFQYYEKEERGRGNFPDRFSARQFPNYSSELNVNALLLGDSALYLCASSLSGGTGMVSGGYTFGSGTRLTVV.

The V and J genes are TRBV2 and TRBJ2-3; D is perhaps TRBD2 (5 bases). The CDR3 is 12 residues long. The germline gives CDR1 SNHLY, CDR2 FYNNEI. V shed 4 bases and J shed 5 bases, with 7 bases lying between them. Here the CDR3 reads CASSVEGDTQYF. The CDR3 DNA sequence: TGTGCCAGCAGTGTAGAGGGAGATACGCAGTATTTT.

This rearrangement joins TRBV20-1 to TRBJ2-3; 7 bases fit TRBD1. The CDR3 covers 13 residues. The ends lost 5 bases at V and 7 bases at J; junction bases unmatched: 9. Per the germline V gene, CDR1 is DFQATT and CDR2 is SNEGSKA (reference sequence). CDR3 DNA: TGCAGTGCTGACGACAGGGTTGGGAATACGCAGTATTTT. It specifies CSADDRVGNTQYF.

This clonotype was counted once. This chain uses TRBV5-1 with TRBJ2-3; possible D gene TRBD1, 6 bases. The length of the CDR3 is 13 residues. Looked up from germline, CDR1 is SGHRS and CDR2 is YFSETQ. The V and J ends lost 4 bases and 8 bases respectively, with 14 bases between them. The CDR3 DNA reads TGCGCCAGCAGCCAGGGGCAGTCTGGTACGCAGTATTTT. This translates into CASSQGQSGTQYF.

The rearrangement uses TRBV5-1 and TRBJ1-4; unclear D gene. CDR3 length equals 14 residues. The V end was cut by 0 bases, the J end by 5 bases, with 8 bases between. CDR1 and CDR2 from the germline V gene are SGHRS and YFSETQ. Here the CDR3 reads CASSLVPSNEKLFF. In DNA form, the CDR3 reads TGCGCCAGCAGCTTGGTTCCGTCGAATGAAAAACTGTTTTTT.

The CDR3 protein is CASSQPSRSYEQYF. DNA of the CDR3: TGCGCCAGCAGCCAACCATCAAGGTCCTACGAGCAGTACTTC. V is TRBV4-1 and J is TRBJ2-7; D gene unclear. V was cut by 2 bases and J by 1 base, with 9 bases left in between. Germline CDR1 is MGHRA and CDR2 is YSYEKL. The CDR3 totals 14 residues.

This clonotype has a count of ten or more. The chain joins TRBV24-1 to TRBJ1-2; D remains unclear. Looked up from germline, CDR1 is KGHDR and CDR2 is SFDVKD. The CDR3 runs 14 residues. V lost 1 base to trimming and J lost 4 bases, with 9 bases between them. CDR3 nucleotide sequence: TGTGCCACCAGTGATTTCCCTCGATCCTATGGCTACACCTTC. Its translation is CATSDFPRSYGYTF.

This clonotype occurred a few times. This rearrangement joins TRBV4-1 to TRBJ1-5; 12 bases line up with TRBD1. The CDR3 is made up of 16 amino acids. With 4 bases clipped from V and 5 bases from J, the junction kept 6 bases outside the gene matches. CDR1 and CDR2 from the germline V gene are MGHRA and YSYEKL. CDR3 protein: CASSRKGQGADQPQHF. DNA of the CDR3: TGCGCCAGCAGCCGGAAGGGACAGGGGGCCGATCAGCCCCAGCATTTT.

This clonotype has a handful of counts. This chain connects TRBV12-3 or TRBV12-4 to TRBJ2-7; 14 bases agree with TRBD2. The CDR3 is 15 residues long. Trimming at V came to 4 bases and at J to 8 bases, leaving 7 bases not matched to a gene. The CDR3 spells CASSSSGLAGVQQYF. For the CDR3, the DNA is TGTGCCAGCAGTTCCTCGGGACTAGCGGGGGTTCAGCAGTACTTC.

The chain recombines TRBV6-6 with TRBJ1-6; D gene unclear. CDR3 length: 14 amino acids. Looked up from germline, CDR1 is MNHNY and CDR2 is SVGAGI (reference sequence). V lost 0 bases to trimming and J lost 4 bases, with 4 bases between them. CDR3 residues: CASSYSQYNSPLHF. CDR3 bases: TGTGCCAGCAGTTACTCCCAGTATAATTCACCCCTCCACTTT.

This clonotype was detected a few times. The genes are TRBV7-9 and TRBJ2-1, with D perhaps matching TRBD1 (6 bases). The CDR3 has 14 amino acids. Germline V gene sequence: CDR1 SEHNR, CDR2 FQNEAQ (reference sequence). V gave up 5 bases and J gave up 4 bases, with 12 bases separating them. CDR3 bases: TGTGCCAGCAGCGCGGACAGAAAGTACAATGAGCAGTTCTTC. Translation gives CASSADRKYNEQFF.

The rearrangement joins TRBV10-3 to TRBJ1-1; tentative D call: TRBD1 (5 bases). Per germline, CDR1 ENHRY and CDR2 SYGVKD. The CDR3 spans 13 residues. Trimming stripped 7 bases from V and 3 bases from J, with 12 bases between. The CDR3 region is CAITEGWDTEAFF. In DNA form, the CDR3 reads TGTGCCATCACGGAGGGGTGGGACACTGAAGCTTTCTTT.

The chain is built from TRBV7-9 and TRBJ2-2; 7 bases are a match to TRBD2. Germline CDR1 reads SEHNR; CDR2 reads FQNEAQ (reference sequence). V lost 3 bases to trimming and J lost 0 bases; unmatched junction nucleotides: 7. This CDR3 comprises 17 residues. The CDR3 DNA is TGTGCCAGCAGCTTTGGCGGGGGTGACACGAACACCGGGGAGCTGTTTTTT. This sequence encodes CASSFGGGDTNTGELFF. The variable domain in full, completed from reference TRBV7-9 and TRBJ2-2, reads DTGVSQNPRHKITKRGQNVTFRCDPISEHNRLYWYRQTLGQGPEFLTYFQNEAQLEKSRLLSDRFSAERPKGSFSTLEIQRTEQGDSAMYLCASSFGGGDTNTGELFFGEGSRLTVL.

This chain uses TRBV11-1 with TRBJ1-1; D is perhaps TRBD1 (6 bases). The V end was cut by 5 bases, the J end by 4 bases, with 11 bases between. Germline-derived CDR1 and CDR2 are SGHAT and FQDESV (reference sequence). CDR3 length: 13 amino acids. CDR3 amino acids: CASSPRGGTEAFF. The DNA for the CDR3 is TGTGCCAGCAGCCCCAGGGGCGGCACTGAAGCTTTCTTT. Drawing the rest from reference TRBV11-1 and TRBJ1-1, the complete variable domain is EAEVAQSPRYKITEKSQAVAFWCDPISGHATLYWYRQILGQGPELLVQFQDESVVDDSQLPKDRFSAERLKGVDSTLKIQPAELGDSAMYLCASSPRGGTEAFFGQGTRLTVV.

This clonotype appeared a few times. The gene calls are TRBV27 and TRBJ1-2; 7 bases are a match to TRBD1. The CDR3 is made up of 15 amino acids. Germline loops: CDR1 MNHEY, CDR2 SMNVEV (reference sequence). After removal of 5 bases from V and 1 base from J, the junction contained 7 bases not matched to a gene. Here the CDR3 reads CASSPQGVYNYGYTF. The CDR3 nucleotides read TGTGCCAGCAGTCCCCAGGGGGTCTATAACTATGGCTACACCTTC.

This clonotype was seen more than once but under ten times. The rearrangement uses TRBV15 and TRBJ2-7; perhaps TRBD1 as D (5 bases). V lost 0 bases and J 5 bases, leaving 14 bases between the germline ends. Germline CDR1 LNHNV, CDR2 YYDKDF (reference sequence). The CDR3 length is 15 residues. The DNA of the CDR3 is TGTGCCACCAGCAGAGATCTACGGCAGGGAAACGAGCAGTACTTC. The encoded protein is CATSRDLRQGNEQYF.